The TCR beta chain described here comes from a study of beta chain features in type 1 diabetes. Expressed TCRB transcripts were sequenced after all isolated RNA was converted to cDNA. Some clones are missing from TCRdb's copy, which holds only in-frame ones; the method was immunoSEQ multiplex PCR. In the table there are under 90,000 clones, under 35% of which are singletons. The V gene lost 4 bases and the J gene lost 7 bases, with 18 bases spanning the gap. CDR1 and CDR2 from the germline V gene are SGHRS and YFSETQ. This CDR3 region has 15 residues. The chain couples TRBV5-1 to TRBJ1-5; D may be TRBD1 (5 bases). The clonotype comes from a woman between 18 and 29 years old in good health. The specimen sequenced was stem cell memory CD4+ T cells from blood. CDR3 sequence: CASSPGPGSEQPQHF. For the CDR3, the DNA is TGCGCCAGCAGCCCTGGGCCAGGGTCGGAACAGCCCCAGCATTTT. The variable domain in full, completed from reference TRBV5-1 and TRBJ1-5, reads KAGVTQTPRYLIKTRGQQVTLSCSPISGHRSVSWYQQTPGQGLQFLFEYFSETQRNKGNFPGRFSGRQFSNSRSEMNVSTLELGDSALYLCASSPGPGSEQPQHFGDGTRLSIL.